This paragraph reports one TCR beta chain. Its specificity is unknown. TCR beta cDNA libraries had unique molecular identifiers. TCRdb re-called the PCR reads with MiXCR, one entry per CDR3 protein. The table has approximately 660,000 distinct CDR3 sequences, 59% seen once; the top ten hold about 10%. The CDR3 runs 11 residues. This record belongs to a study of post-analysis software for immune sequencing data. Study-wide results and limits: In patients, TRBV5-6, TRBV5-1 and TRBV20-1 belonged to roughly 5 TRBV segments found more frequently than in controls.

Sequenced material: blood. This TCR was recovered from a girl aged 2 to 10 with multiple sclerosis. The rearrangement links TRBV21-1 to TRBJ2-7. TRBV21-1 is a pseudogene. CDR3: CPEVQSYEQYF. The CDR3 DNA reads TGTCCCGAGGTCCAGAGCTACGAGCAGTACTTC.